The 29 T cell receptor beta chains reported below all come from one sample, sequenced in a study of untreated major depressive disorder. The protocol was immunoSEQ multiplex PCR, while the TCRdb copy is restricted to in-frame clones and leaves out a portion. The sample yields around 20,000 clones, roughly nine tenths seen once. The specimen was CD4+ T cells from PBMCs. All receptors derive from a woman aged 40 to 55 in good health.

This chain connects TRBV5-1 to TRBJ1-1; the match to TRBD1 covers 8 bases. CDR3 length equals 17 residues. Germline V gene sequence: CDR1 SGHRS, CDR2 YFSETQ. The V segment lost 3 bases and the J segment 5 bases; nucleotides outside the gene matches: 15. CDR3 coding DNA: TGCGCCAGCAGCTCCCTTTTTCAGGGGGCGTCAGGGACTGAAGCTTTCTTT. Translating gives CASSSLFQGASGTEAFF.

The CDR3 loop is CASSLEGEGQPQHF. As DNA, the CDR3 is TGCGCCAGCAGCTTGGAGGGGGAAGGGCAGCCCCAGCATTTT. The rearrangement links TRBV5-1 to TRBJ1-5; weak D call: TRBD1 (6 bases). In germline, CDR1 is SGHRS, CDR2 YFSETQ. V lost 0 bases and J 7 bases, leaving 11 bases between the germline ends. The CDR3 totals 14 residues.

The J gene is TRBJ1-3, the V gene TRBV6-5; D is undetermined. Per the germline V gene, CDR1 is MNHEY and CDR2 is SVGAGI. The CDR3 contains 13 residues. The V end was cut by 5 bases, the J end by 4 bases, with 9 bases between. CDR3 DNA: TGTGCCAGCAGTACGGGTGGAGGAAACACCATATATTTT. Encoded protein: CASSTGGGNTIYF.

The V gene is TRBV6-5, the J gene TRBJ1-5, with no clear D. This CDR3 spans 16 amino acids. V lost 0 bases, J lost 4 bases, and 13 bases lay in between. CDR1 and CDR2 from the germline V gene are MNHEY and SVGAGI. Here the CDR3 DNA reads TGTGCCAGCAGTTACTCGACACCGCTTAGTAATCAGCCCCAGCATTTT. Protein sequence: CASSYSTPLSNQPQHF.

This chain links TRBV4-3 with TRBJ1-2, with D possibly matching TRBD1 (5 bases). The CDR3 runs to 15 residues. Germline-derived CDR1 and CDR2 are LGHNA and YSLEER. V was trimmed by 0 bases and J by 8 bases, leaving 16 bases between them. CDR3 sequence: CASSQDPGSQGGYTF. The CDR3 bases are TGCGCCAGCAGCCAAGATCCAGGAAGCCAGGGAGGCTACACCTTC.

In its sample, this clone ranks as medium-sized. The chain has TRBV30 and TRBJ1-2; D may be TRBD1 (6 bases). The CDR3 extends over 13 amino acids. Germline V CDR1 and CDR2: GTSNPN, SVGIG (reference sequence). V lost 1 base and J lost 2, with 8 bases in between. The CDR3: CAWSDQGNYGYTF. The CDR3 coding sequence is TGTGCCTGGAGTGACCAGGGGAACTATGGCTACACCTTC.

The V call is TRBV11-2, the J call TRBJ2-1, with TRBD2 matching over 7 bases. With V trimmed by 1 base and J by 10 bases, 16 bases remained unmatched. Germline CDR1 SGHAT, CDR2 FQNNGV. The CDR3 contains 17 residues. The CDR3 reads CASSLVAGVGRGNEQFF. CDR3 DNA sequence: TGTGCCAGCAGCTTAGTGGCGGGAGTGGGCCGGGGTAACGAGCAGTTCTTC.

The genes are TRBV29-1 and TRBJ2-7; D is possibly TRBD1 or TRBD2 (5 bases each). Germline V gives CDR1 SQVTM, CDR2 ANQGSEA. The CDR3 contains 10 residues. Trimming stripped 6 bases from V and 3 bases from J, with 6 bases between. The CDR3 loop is CSVGDYEQYF. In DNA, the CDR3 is TGCAGCGTGGGGGACTACGAGCAGTACTTC.

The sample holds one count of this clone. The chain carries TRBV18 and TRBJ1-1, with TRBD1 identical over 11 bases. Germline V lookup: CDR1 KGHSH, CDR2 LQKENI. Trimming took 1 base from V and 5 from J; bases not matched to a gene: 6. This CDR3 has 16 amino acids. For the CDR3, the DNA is TGTGCCAGCTCACCACGGACAGGGGGCTTCGGAACTGAAGCTTTCTTT. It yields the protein CASSPRTGGFGTEAFF.

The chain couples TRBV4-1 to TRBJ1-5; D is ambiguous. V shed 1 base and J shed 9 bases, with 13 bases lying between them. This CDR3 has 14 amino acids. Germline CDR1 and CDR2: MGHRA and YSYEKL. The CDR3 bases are TGCGCCAGCAGCCAAGGGCCAGTCGTGACGCCCCAGCATTTT. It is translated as CASSQGPVVTPQHF.

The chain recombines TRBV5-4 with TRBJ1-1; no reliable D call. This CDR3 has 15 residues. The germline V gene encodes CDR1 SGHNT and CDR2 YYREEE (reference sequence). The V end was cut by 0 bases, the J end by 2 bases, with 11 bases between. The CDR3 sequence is CASSLGSGSNTEAFF. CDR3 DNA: TGTGCCAGCAGCTTGGGGTCAGGATCTAACACTGAAGCTTTCTTT.

The DNA for the CDR3 is TGTGCCAGCAGCTTCGGGGTTCTGCAAGAGACCCAGTACTTC. Amino acid sequence: CASSFGVLQETQYF. The chain carries TRBV5-6 and TRBJ2-5, with D possibly being TRBD2 (5 bases). The CDR3 sequence is 14 residues long. In germline, CDR1 is SGHDT, CDR2 YYEEEE. Trimming removed 2 bases from V and 2 bases from J, with 10 bases in between. The full variable domain, its missing parts supplied by reference TRBV5-6 and TRBJ2-5, is DAGVTQSPTHLIKTRGQQVTLRCSPKSGHDTVSWYQQALGQGPQFIFQYYEEEERQRGNFPDRFSGHQFPNYSSELNVNALLLGDSALYLCASSFGVLQETQYFGPGTRLLVL.

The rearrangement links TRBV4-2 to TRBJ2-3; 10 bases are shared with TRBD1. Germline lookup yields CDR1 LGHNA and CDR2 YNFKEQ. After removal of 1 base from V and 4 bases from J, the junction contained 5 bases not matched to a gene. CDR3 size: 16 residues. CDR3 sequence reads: CASSQAQGQGPDTQYF. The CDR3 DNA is TGTGCCAGCAGCCAAGCGCAGGGACAGGGGCCAGATACGCAGTATTTT.

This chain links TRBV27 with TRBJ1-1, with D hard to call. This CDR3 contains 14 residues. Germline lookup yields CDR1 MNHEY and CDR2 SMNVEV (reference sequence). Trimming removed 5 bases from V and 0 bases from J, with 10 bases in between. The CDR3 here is CASSTQSMNTEAFF. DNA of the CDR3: TGTGCCAGCAGTACCCAGTCCATGAACACTGAAGCTTTCTTT.

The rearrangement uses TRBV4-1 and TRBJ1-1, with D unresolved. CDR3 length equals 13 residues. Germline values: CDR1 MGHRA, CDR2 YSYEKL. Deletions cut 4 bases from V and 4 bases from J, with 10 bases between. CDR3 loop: CASSRDKITEAFF. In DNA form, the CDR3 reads TGCGCCAGCAGCCGCGACAAGATCACTGAAGCTTTCTTT.

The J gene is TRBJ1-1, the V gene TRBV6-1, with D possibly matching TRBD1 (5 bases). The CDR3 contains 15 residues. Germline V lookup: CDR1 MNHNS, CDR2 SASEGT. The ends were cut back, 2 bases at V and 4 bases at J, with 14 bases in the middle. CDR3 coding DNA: TGTGCCAGCAGTGAAAGGGTCGGAGGGGCCACTGAAGCTTTCTTT. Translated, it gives CASSERVGGATEAFF.

The CDR3: CASSPLTTGDTQYF. DNA for the CDR3: TGTGCCAGCAGTCCTTTAACCACCGGTGATACGCAGTATTTT. The chain has TRBV6-1 and TRBJ2-3, with D uncertain. Looked up from germline, CDR1 is MNHNS and CDR2 is SASEGT. CDR3 length: 14 amino acids. The V gene lost 5 bases and the J gene lost 6 bases, with 15 bases spanning the gap.

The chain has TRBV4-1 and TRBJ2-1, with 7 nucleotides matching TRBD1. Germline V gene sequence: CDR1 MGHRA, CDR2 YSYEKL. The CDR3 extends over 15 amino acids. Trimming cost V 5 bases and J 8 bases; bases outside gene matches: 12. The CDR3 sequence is CASSSPQGPWDEQFF. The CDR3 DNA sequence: TGCGCCAGCAGCTCACCACAGGGGCCTTGGGATGAGCAGTTCTTC.

The CDR3 sequence is CASSLNRGITYEQYF. CDR3 in DNA: TGTGCCAGCAGCTTAAATCGGGGAATCACCTACGAGCAGTACTTC. The gene calls are TRBV13 and TRBJ2-7; perhaps TRBD2 as D (5 bases). The CDR3 runs to 15 residues. V dropped 2 bases and J dropped 2 bases, with 13 bases sitting between them. Germline V lookup: CDR1 PRHDT, CDR2 FYEKMQ (reference sequence).

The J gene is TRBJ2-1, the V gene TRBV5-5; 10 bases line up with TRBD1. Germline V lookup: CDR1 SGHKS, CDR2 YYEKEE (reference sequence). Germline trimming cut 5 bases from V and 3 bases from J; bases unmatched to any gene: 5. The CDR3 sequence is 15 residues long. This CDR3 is CASRGGQGGYNEQFF. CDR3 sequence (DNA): TGTGCCAGCAGGGGCGGACAGGGGGGCTACAATGAGCAGTTCTTC.

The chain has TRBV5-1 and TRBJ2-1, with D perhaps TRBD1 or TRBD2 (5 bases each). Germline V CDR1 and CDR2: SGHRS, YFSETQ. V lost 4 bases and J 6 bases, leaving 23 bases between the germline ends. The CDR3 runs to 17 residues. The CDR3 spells CASSPLNGTAPFNEQFF. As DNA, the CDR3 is TGCGCCAGCAGCCCCCTGAACGGGACCGCACCTTTCAATGAGCAGTTCTTC.

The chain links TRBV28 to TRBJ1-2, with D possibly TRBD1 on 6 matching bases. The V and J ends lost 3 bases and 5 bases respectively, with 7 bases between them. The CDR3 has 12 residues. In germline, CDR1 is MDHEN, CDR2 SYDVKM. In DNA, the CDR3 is TGTGCCAGCAGTTTCGGACAGTATGGCTACACCTTC. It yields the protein CASSFGQYGYTF.

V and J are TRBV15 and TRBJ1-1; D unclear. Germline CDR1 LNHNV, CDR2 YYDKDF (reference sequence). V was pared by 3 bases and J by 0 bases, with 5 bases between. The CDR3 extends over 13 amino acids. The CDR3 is CATSSIMNTEAFF. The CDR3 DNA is TGTGCCACCAGCAGTATCATGAACACTGAAGCTTTCTTT.

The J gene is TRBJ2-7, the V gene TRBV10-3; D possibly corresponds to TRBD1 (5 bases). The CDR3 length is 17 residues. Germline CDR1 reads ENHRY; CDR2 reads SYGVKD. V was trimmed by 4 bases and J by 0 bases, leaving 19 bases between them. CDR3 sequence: CAISAGGYIRGSYEQYF. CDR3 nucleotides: TGTGCCATCAGTGCTGGCGGCTACATAAGGGGCTCCTACGAGCAGTACTTC.

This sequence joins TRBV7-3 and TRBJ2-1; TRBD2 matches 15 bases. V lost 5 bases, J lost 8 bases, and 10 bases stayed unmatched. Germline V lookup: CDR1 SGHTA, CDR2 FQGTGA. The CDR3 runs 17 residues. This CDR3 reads CASSPFPGTSGGHEQFF. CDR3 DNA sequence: TGTGCCAGCAGCCCATTCCCCGGGACTAGCGGGGGGCATGAGCAGTTCTTC.

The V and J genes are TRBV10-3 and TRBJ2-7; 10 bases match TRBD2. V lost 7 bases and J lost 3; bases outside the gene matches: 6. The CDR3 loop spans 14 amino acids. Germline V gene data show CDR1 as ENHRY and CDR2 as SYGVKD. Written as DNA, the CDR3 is TGTGCCATCAAGGCTAGCGGGAGCCTCTACGAGCAGTACTTC. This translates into CAIKASGSLYEQYF.

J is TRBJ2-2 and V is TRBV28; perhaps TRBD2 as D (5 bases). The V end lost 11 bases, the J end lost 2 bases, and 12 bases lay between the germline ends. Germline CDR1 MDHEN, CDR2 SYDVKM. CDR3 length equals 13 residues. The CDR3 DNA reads TGTGCCGAGGGCCAACCAAACACCGGGGAGCTGTTTTTT. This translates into CAEGQPNTGELFF.

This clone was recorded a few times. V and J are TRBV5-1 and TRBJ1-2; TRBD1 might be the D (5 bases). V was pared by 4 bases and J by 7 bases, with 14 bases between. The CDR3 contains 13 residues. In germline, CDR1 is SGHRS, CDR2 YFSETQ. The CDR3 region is CASSPNIGAGYTF. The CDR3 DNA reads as TGCGCCAGCAGCCCAAACATTGGGGCTGGCTACACCTTC.

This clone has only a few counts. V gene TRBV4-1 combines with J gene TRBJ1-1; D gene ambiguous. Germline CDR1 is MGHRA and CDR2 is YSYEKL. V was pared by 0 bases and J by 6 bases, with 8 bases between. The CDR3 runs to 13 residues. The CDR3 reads CASSQEAGPEAFF. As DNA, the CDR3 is TGCGCCAGCAGCCAAGAGGCTGGACCTGAAGCTTTCTTT.